Following are 23 T cell receptor beta chains from one sample sequenced in a study of regulatory T cells in long-lasting Graves disease. Time point indicated: newly diagnosed GD, antithyroid drugs for less than 3 months. Extracted PBMC RNA gave rise to the TCR library. The authors built TCR beta libraries using iRepertoire HTBI primers and Arm-PCR of CDR3 regions. TCRdb re-called the multiplex PCR reads through MiXCR, storing one row per CDR3 protein. The sample includes hundreds of thousands of distinct CDR3 sequences, roughly a sixth seen only once; the top ten take about 20%. The specimen comprised peripheral blood mononuclear cells (PBMCs), sampled at new diagnosis, from a patient treated with antithyroid drugs. The receptor source for this set is a female donor with Graves disease.

This clonotype appeared many times. The CDR3 reads CASSLVPGVDYGYTF. CDR3 bases: TGCGCCAGCAGCTTGGTCCCGGGCGTGGACTATGGCTACACCTTC. The chain joins TRBV5-1 to TRBJ1-2, with D uncertain. The germline V gene encodes CDR1 SGHRS and CDR2 YFSETQ. The CDR3 consists of 15 residues. Trimming removed 0 bases at V and 3 bases at J, with 12 bases between.

In its sample, this clonotype was seen many times. V and J are TRBV7-9 and TRBJ2-1, with 10 nucleotides matching TRBD2. With V trimmed by 5 bases and J by 6 bases, 10 bases remained unmatched. This CDR3 is built from 16 residues. Germline CDR1 reads SEHNR; CDR2 reads FQNEAQ (reference sequence). Here the CDR3 DNA reads TGTGCCAGCAGCCCCTCTAGCGGGAGTAAGGTCAATGAGCAGTTCTTC. Its protein product is CASSPSSGSKVNEQFF. The full variable domain, with the rest looked up from reference TRBV7-9 and TRBJ2-1, is DTGVSQNPRHKITKRGQNVTFRCDPISEHNRLYWYRQTLGQGPEFLTYFQNEAQLEKSRLLSDRFSAERPKGSFSTLEIQRTEQGDSAMYLCASSPSSGSKVNEQFFGPGTRLTVL.

The chain combines TRBV9 with TRBJ1-1, with unresolved D. From germline, CDR1 is SGDLS and CDR2 YYNGEE. The CDR3 consists of 16 residues. V lost 0 bases and J 1 base, leaving 13 bases between the germline ends. For the CDR3, the DNA is TGTGCCAGCAGCGTAGCTGGAGCGTCGACGAACACTGAAGCTTTCTTT. Translated, it gives CASSVAGASTNTEAFF.

Regarding this clonotype: A single base separates this from a much larger clone, so it may be a read error. V gene TRBV12-3 or TRBV12-4 combines with J gene TRBJ2-5, with 13 bases identical to TRBD2. The CDR3 contains 15 residues. The CDR3: CAGSPTSGRLNEQSF. In DNA, the CDR3 is TGTGCCGGCAGCCCGACTAGCGGGAGGCTCAATGAGCAGTCCTTC.

The chain recombines TRBV30 with TRBJ2-1, with 7 bases identical to TRBD2. The J call may be in error: the DNA end matches TRBJ2-5 better. The CDR3 has 12 residues. The germline CDR1 and CDR2 sequences are GTSNPN and SVGIG (reference sequence). This chain's CDR3 is CAWTSGIETQYF. DNA of the CDR3: TGTGCCTGGACCAGCGGGATTGAGACCCAGTACTTC.

There are many counts of this clonotype. The CDR3 DNA is TGTGCCAGCAGCAATACGGTCGAAAAACTGTTTTTT. As protein: CASSNTVEKLFF. V gene TRBV7-2 combines with J gene TRBJ1-4; D ambiguous. Trimming shortened V by 5 bases and J by 8 bases, and 9 bases separated the two germline ends. This CDR3 contains 12 residues. The germline CDR1 and CDR2 sequences are SGHTA and FQGNSA.

V and J are TRBV11-2 and TRBJ1-6; TRBD1 agrees at 7 bases. The trim removed 5 bases at V and 5 bases at J, leaving 3 bases unmatched. CDR3 length equals 14 residues. Germline V lookup: CDR1 SGHAT, CDR2 FQNNGV. The CDR3 region is CASSMGQHNSPLHF. The CDR3 DNA sequence: TGTGCCAGCAGCATGGGACAGCATAATTCACCCCTCCACTTT. Full variable domain (missing parts from reference TRBV11-2 and TRBJ1-6): EAGVAQSPRYKIIEKRQSVAFWCNPISGHATLYWYQQILGQGPKLLIQFQNNGVVDDSQLPKDRFSAERLKGVDSTLKIQPAKLEDSAVYLCASSMGQHNSPLHFGNGTRLTVT.

This clonotype was detected many times. V gene TRBV2 combines with J gene TRBJ2-6; a weak D match, TRBD2 (7 bases). Between the trimmed V and J ends, which lost 7 bases and 0 bases, there was a span of 19 bases. The CDR3 length is 18 residues. From germline, CDR1 is SNHLY and CDR2 FYNNEI. For the CDR3, the DNA is TGTGCCAGCACTGACAGGACTAGACTCCGCTCTGGGGCCAACGTCCTGACTTTC. As protein: CASTDRTRLRSGANVLTF.

This clonotype was seen many times. V is TRBV12-3 or TRBV12-4 and J is TRBJ1-2; 9 bases match TRBD1. This CDR3 has 16 residues. J was trimmed by 8 bases and V by 5 bases; bases with no gene match: 15. CDR3 residues: CASSADTGGLLGGYTF. The CDR3 DNA follows: TGTGCCAGCAGTGCAGACACAGGGGGCCTACTAGGAGGCTACACCTTC.

This clonotype was counted at least ten times. The chain uses TRBV6-2 or TRBV6-3 and TRBJ1-5, with D maybe TRBD1 (6 bases). Trimming pared 6 bases from V and 7 bases from J, leaving 19 bases between. The V gene's germline CDR1 is MNHEY and CDR2 SVGEGT. This CDR3 contains 15 residues. Written as DNA, the CDR3 is TGTGCCAGCAGCGCCCTAAACAGGGTGGGACAGCCCCAGCATTTT. Translation: CASSALNRVGQPQHF.

The table lists this clonotype with many counts. The chain uses TRBV5-1 and TRBJ1-1; possibly TRBD1 for D (5 bases). Germline values: CDR1 SGHRS, CDR2 YFSETQ. CDR3 length equals 13 residues. V lost 2 bases, J lost 8 bases, and 13 bases lay in between. The CDR3 here is CASSLPTADEAFF. The CDR3 DNA reads as TGCGCCAGCAGCTTACCGACAGCCGACGAAGCTTTCTTT.

This clonotype was recorded many times. The CDR3 bases are TGTGCCAGCAGTTTCGCCCGCGAGCAGTACTTC. It translates to CASSFAREQYF. V and J are TRBV27 and TRBJ2-7; D is uncertain. The CDR3 length is 11 residues. Per the germline V gene, CDR1 is MNHEY and CDR2 is SMNVEV (reference sequence). V lost 3 bases and J lost 6, with 6 bases in between.

This clonotype was picked up a small number of times. This sequence joins TRBV27 and TRBJ2-3; TRBD2 matches 8 bases. J gave up 4 bases and V 7 bases, and 10 bases lay outside the gene matches. The CDR3 loop spans 15 amino acids. CDR1 is MNHEY and CDR2 is SMNVEV in the germline V gene (reference sequence). The CDR3 DNA sequence: TGTGCCAGCACTCCGGGGGGGGTTGCCCCAGATACGCAGTATTTT. As protein: CASTPGGVAPDTQYF.

This clonotype came up many times. The chain carries TRBV27 and TRBJ2-1; D is perhaps TRBD2 (5 bases). The CDR3 extends over 16 amino acids. Germline V gene lookup returns CDR1 MNHEY and CDR2 SMNVEV (reference sequence). V shed 7 bases and J shed 7 bases, with 23 bases lying between them. CDR3 region: CASTPRADRGLNEQFF. CDR3 nucleotides: TGTGCCAGCACCCCCCGTGCGGACCGGGGTCTTAATGAGCAGTTCTTC.

This clonotype was seen at least ten times. This rearrangement joins TRBV5-1 to TRBJ1-2; D may be TRBD1 (5 bases). The germline V gene encodes CDR1 SGHRS and CDR2 YFSETQ. This CDR3 is 14 amino acids long. Between the trimmed V and J ends, which lost 4 bases and 4 bases, there was a span of 14 bases. The CDR3, as DNA: TGCGCCAGCAGCCCGGATATGACAGCCTATGGCTACACCTTC. Its translation is CASSPDMTAYGYTF.

The rearrangement uses TRBV27 and TRBJ2-7, with a weak D call TRBD2 (6 bases). Germline V gene data show CDR1 as MNHEY and CDR2 as SMNVEV (reference sequence). Trimming pared 6 bases from V and 6 bases from J, leaving 18 bases between. This CDR3 is 14 amino acids long. This chain's CDR3 is CASSLTGLNSEQYF. The DNA of the CDR3 is TGTGCCAGCAGCCTCACGGGACTTAACTCCGAGCAGTACTTC.

This clonotype was seen at least ten times. The rearrangement links TRBV4-1 to TRBJ1-4; D remains ambiguous. Germline-derived CDR1 and CDR2 are MGHRA and YSYEKL. Trimming shortened V by 6 bases and J by 4 bases, and 6 bases separated the two germline ends. The CDR3 extends over 12 amino acids. CDR3 coding DNA: TGCGCCAGCAGAGGCCGTAATGAAAAACTGTTTTTT. Its protein product is CASRGRNEKLFF.

The table lists this clonotype with many counts. This chain links TRBV3-1 with TRBJ2-1, with 8 bases that match TRBD2. Germline CDR1 reads LGHDT; CDR2 reads YNNKEL (reference sequence). CDR3 length: 17 residues. With V trimmed by 1 base and J by 9 bases, 14 bases remained unmatched. The CDR3 loop reads CASSQAPTGGPLGEQFF. The DNA for the CDR3 is TGTGCCAGCAGCCAAGCCCCAACGGGGGGGCCACTTGGTGAGCAGTTCTTC.

With respect to this clonotype: It may be a read error: a sequence one base away is much more abundant. Written as DNA, the CDR3 is TGTGCCAGCAGCTTAGAACTCTTCATGACAGGGTTTGAAAAACTGTTTTTT. Protein sequence: CASSLELFMTGFEKLFF. The gene calls are TRBV11-2 and TRBJ1-4; 7 positions agree with TRBD1. This CDR3 spans 17 amino acids. Germline CDR1 is SGHAT and CDR2 is FQNNGV. The V gene end was trimmed by 0 bases and the J gene end by 7 bases; junction bases not matched to a gene: 11.

This clonotype appeared many times. CDR3 in amino acids: CASTEGGNTEAFF. The CDR3, as DNA: TGTGCCAGCACGGAAGGGGGGAACACTGAAGCTTTCTTT. V and J are TRBV28 and TRBJ1-1; TRBD1 is a possible D gene (6 bases). Looked up from germline, CDR1 is MDHEN and CDR2 is SYDVKM. The germline V and J ends were trimmed by 7 bases and 1 base, with 10 bases remaining between them. The CDR3 length is 13 residues.

This clonotype has at least ten counts. CDR3 sequence: CASSPGGLGTEAFF. In DNA, the CDR3 is TGTGCCAGCTCACCAGGAGGACTAGGCACTGAAGCTTTCTTT. V and J are TRBV18 and TRBJ1-1; D remains ambiguous. Trimming left V 2 bases short and J 4 bases short, with 11 bases between. CDR1 is KGHSH, CDR2 LQKENI, per germline. The CDR3 has 14 residues.

The sample holds many counts of this clonotype. The CDR3 loop reads CASSLLVRLKTQYF. As DNA, the CDR3 is TGTGCCAGCAGTTTATTAGTCCGTCTAAAGACCCAGTACTTC. J is TRBJ2-5 and V is TRBV28, with D uncertain. V gave up 1 base and J gave up 6 bases, with 12 bases separating them. This CDR3 is 14 amino acids long. Germline CDR1 and CDR2: MDHEN and SYDVKM.

This clonotype has just one count. This chain uses TRBV12-3 or TRBV12-4 with TRBJ1-1, with a weak D call TRBD1 (5 bases). CDR3 length: 15 residues. V lost 7 bases and J lost 0, with 15 bases in between. In DNA, the CDR3 is TGTGCCAGCATCCCGGGGGGACGGGTGAACACTGAAGCTTTCTTT. It translates to CASIPGGRVNTEAFF.